The sequence of this T cell receptor beta chain was determined in a study of PD-1 blockade in classical Hodgkin lymphoma (dated by TCRdb to the early 2020s). For context, the study as a whole: Nivolumab dosing was 3 mg/kg intravenously every 2 weeks, continuing until either disease progression or unacceptable toxicity. To define a peripheral blood immune signature of response to PD-1 blockade in classical Hodgkin lymphoma, the study combined TCR beta sequencing with CyTOF. General conclusions and limits of the study: By C4D1, a significant rise was seen in CD4+ TCR diversity but not in CD8+ TCR diversity (p=0.0027 vs p=0.16), and the rise was most apparent among complete responders (p=0.02). The study covered only a single clinical trial cohort, and the causes of the repertoire differences, possibly disease activity or prior therapy, were still not defined. Baseline TCR diversity was reported to be lower in newly diagnosed patients than in healthy donors and to be lower still in relapsed/refractory patients. Lower diversity was observed in patients in whom nivolumab was started less than 1 year after ASCT, and these patients were excluded from later analyses so that confounding by immune reconstitution would be avoided. Trial patients achieving complete response had baseline diversity similar to newly diagnosed patients, whereas partial responders and progressors had significantly lower diversity.

Genomic DNA was extracted with the Qiagen DNeasy kit from unsorted PBMCs and from negatively selected CD4+ and CD8+ fractions. TCR beta CDR3 regions were subjected to amplification by immunoSEQ multiplex PCR with primers that anneal to V and J segments. A synthetic immune receptor repertoire was used to minimize amplification bias, and any remaining bias was removed computationally after sequencing. The paper's data handling went like this. Custom Python scripts were used to quantify repertoire diversity as the Shannon entropy index. The unsorted, CD4+ and CD8+ repertoires were each analyzed separately, with the exception of combined analyses, where CD4+ and CD8+ sequences were merged in silico. Clonal expansion was defined as a frequency increase of at least 2-fold after treatment compared with C1D1, and clones undetected at baseline were assigned a pseudocount of 0.5. Clones with 0 or 1 copy at C1D1 were defined as singleton clones, while clones with 2 or more copies were defined as non-singleton clones. Clones expanded in unsorted samples were annotated as CD4+, CD8+ or unknown by matching protein sequences in sorted samples from the same patient. Diversity changes from C1D1 to C4D1 were tested in paired samples using Wilcoxon tests. Sourced from immuneACCESS, this table was stored by TCRdb with only in-frame sequences that have V and J called. A share of the clones is absent; for the studies checked, an unresolved V gene accounts for under half, and the remainder has no known explanation. For V, J and clone size, that table is used; D and trimming come from the DNA. In all, the sample holds around 11,000 clones, and around four fifths of those were seen once. About 3.5% of the sample is held by the ten biggest clonotypes.

The time point label, read with the paper, signifies: cycle 4 day 1 (C4D1), after more than five weeks of nivolumab. Relapse after autologous stem cell transplantation had occurred in all trial patients, and cohorts A, B and C were distinguished by prior brentuximab vedotin exposure. Magnetic negative selection with a Miltenyi CD4+ T cell isolation kit was used to purify CD4+ T cells from thawed PBMCs. The trial cohort included fewer than 65 patients with relapsed/refractory classical Hodgkin lymphoma, and each patient had a best overall response of complete response, partial response or progressive disease. Trial patients were treated with single-agent nivolumab in the multi-cohort phase II CheckMate 205 trial. An independent review committee assessed best overall response by applying the 2007 International Working Group response criteria. Trial PBMCs were collected just before the start of nivolumab (C1D1) and during therapy at cycle 2 day 1 and cycle 4 day 1. After peripheral blood was drawn into 8 mL Vacutainer Cell Preparation Tubes, PBMCs were isolated by centrifugation and then cryopreserved. Purified CD4+ and CD8+ fractions were prepared only for cases where an additional PBMC sample was available. Magnetically labelled cells were removed on LS columns in a quadroMACS separator, and the flow-through was retained as the purified fraction.

The germline V gene sets CDR1 to SGHDN and CDR2 to FVKESK. The CDR3 spans 14 residues, from the cysteine through the phenylalanine. The retained sequence is limited to the CDR3, 42 bases, with the frame set at the first base. Trimming takes 6 bases from V and 2 bases from J, and the germline ends sit 12 bases apart. Notes on this clone: The antigen this receptor binds is unknown. No base-level quality is on record; no much larger clone is a single base apart.

The chain couples TRBV14 to TRBJ2-3, with TRBD1 as a weak D call on 5 bases. Sequences were derived from CD4+ T cells from blood, sampled before the fourth cycle of nivolumab. This sequence originates from a human donor with classical Hodgkin lymphoma. The DNA sequence is TGTGCCAGCAGTCGAAGGGGTCACACAGATACGCAGTATTTT. Its coded protein is CASSRRGHTDTQYF.